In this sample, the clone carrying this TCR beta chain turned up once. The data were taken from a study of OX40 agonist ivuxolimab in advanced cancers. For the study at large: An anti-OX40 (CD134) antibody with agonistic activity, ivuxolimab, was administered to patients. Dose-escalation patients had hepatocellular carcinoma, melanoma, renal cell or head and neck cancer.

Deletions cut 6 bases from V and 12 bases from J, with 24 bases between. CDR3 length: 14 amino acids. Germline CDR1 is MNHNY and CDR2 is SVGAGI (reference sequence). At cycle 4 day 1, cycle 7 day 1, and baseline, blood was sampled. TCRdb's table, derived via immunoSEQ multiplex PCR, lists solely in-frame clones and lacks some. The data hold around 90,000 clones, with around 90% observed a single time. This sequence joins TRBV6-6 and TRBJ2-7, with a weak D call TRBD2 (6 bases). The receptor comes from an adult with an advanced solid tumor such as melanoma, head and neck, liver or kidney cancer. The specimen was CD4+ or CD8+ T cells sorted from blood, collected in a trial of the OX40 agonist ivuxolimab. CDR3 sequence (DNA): TGTGCCAGCAGACCCCGGTTAGGGGAGGACATCTCGTACTTC. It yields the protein CASRPRLGEDISYF.